These T cell receptor beta chains were read from a single sample in a study of low-dose radiotherapy and immunotherapy resistance in tumors. TCRdb used MiXCR to reprocess the reads, holding one entry per CDR3 protein. The profile shows about 89,000 distinct CDR3 sequences, 9.4% of them singletons. The source was PBMCs, collected before treatment. The receptors here all came from a male donor with prostate cancer. The CDR3 runs from the conserved cysteine through the conserved F or W. Each record gives: clone size, V gene, D gene, J gene, CDR3 DNA, CDR3 protein. The D gene is left open where the match is weak. Clone size is stated in some rows and not others, as once, few, many or a class when expanded.

clone_size: -
v_call: TRBV27
d_call: -
j_call: TRBJ2-2
cdr3_nt: -
cdr3_aa: CASSLEGRHTGELFFF

clone_size: many
v_call: TRBV12-3/TRBV12-4
d_call: TRBD1
j_call: TRBJ1-4
cdr3_nt: TGTGCCAGCAGTGGGGACAGTGATAATGAAAAACTGTTTTTT
cdr3_aa: CASSGDSDNEKLFF

clone_size: many
v_call: TRBV12-3/TRBV12-4
d_call: TRBD2
j_call: TRBJ2-1
cdr3_nt: TGTGCCAGCAAACTACTAGCGGACCCGCAGTTCTTC
cdr3_aa: CASKLLADPQFF

clone_size: many
v_call: TRBV19
d_call: TRBD1
j_call: TRBJ1-5
cdr3_nt: TGTGCCAGTGACCGGACAGGTAGCAATCAGCCCCAGCATTTT
cdr3_aa: CASDRTGSNQPQHF

clone_size: many
v_call: TRBV15
d_call: TRBD2
j_call: TRBJ2-1
cdr3_nt: TGTGCCACCAGCAGAGCTGGCGGGAGAGTGGGGAGCAATGAGCAGTTCTTC
cdr3_aa: CATSRAGGRVGSNEQFF

clone_size: many
v_call: TRBV5-1
d_call: -
j_call: TRBJ2-5
cdr3_nt: TGCGCCAGCAGCTTGCGGCCGGAAGAGACCCAGTACTTC
cdr3_aa: CASSLRPEETQYF

clone_size: many
v_call: TRBV4-2
d_call: -
j_call: TRBJ2-3
cdr3_nt: TGTGCCAGCAGCCAAGAGTCCGGGAGCCGGGATACGCAGTATTTT
cdr3_aa: CASSQESGSRDTQYF

clone_size: many
v_call: TRBV28
d_call: TRBD1
j_call: TRBJ1-4
cdr3_nt: TGTGCCAGCAGTTCGACAGGGACTTGGGAAAAACTGTTTTTT
cdr3_aa: CASSSTGTWEKLFF

clone_size: many
v_call: TRBV5-1
d_call: -
j_call: TRBJ2-6
cdr3_nt: TGCGCCAGCAGCTTGGAAATGGCTGGGGCCAACGTCCTGACTTTC
cdr3_aa: CASSLEMAGANVLTF

clone_size: many
v_call: TRBV18
d_call: TRBD1
j_call: TRBJ2-7
cdr3_nt: TGTGCCAGCTCACCGGGGACAGGGCCTGCCTACGAGCAGTACTTC
cdr3_aa: CASSPGTGPAYEQYF

clone_size: many
v_call: TRBV5-1
d_call: TRBD2
j_call: TRBJ2-7
cdr3_nt: TGCGCCAGCAGGACTAGCGGGTCCTACGAGCAGTACTTC
cdr3_aa: CASRTSGSYEQYF

clone_size: many
v_call: TRBV28
d_call: -
j_call: TRBJ1-2
cdr3_nt: TGTGCCAGCAGTACTCGACAGGTAGCCTCGAGAGATGGCTACACCTTC
cdr3_aa: CASSTRQVASRDGYTF

clone_size: many
v_call: TRBV12-3/TRBV12-4
d_call: -
j_call: TRBJ1-4
cdr3_nt: TGTGCCAGCAGTTTAGTTCCGGGAGGGGGGGAAAAACTGTTTTTT
cdr3_aa: CASSLVPGGGEKLFF

clone_size: many
v_call: TRBV19
d_call: -
j_call: TRBJ1-1
cdr3_nt: TGTGCCAGTAGTTGGGGGATAGAGACTGAAGCTTTCTTT
cdr3_aa: CASSWGIETEAFF

clone_size: many
v_call: TRBV14
d_call: -
j_call: TRBJ2-4
cdr3_nt: TGTGCCAGCAGCCAGCGAATAGCCAAAAACATTCAGTACTTC
cdr3_aa: CASSQRIAKNIQYF

clone_size: many
v_call: TRBV19
d_call: -
j_call: TRBJ2-2
cdr3_nt: TGTGCCAGTAGTATAGAAAGGTTCACCGGGGAGCTGTTTTTT
cdr3_aa: CASSIERFTGELFF

clone_size: many
v_call: TRBV30
d_call: -
j_call: TRBJ2-7
cdr3_nt: TGTGCCTGGAGTCGCCCCTCGCTCCTCACCTACGAGCAGTACTTC
cdr3_aa: CAWSRPSLLTYEQYF

clone_size: many
v_call: TRBV11-2
d_call: -
j_call: TRBJ2-7
cdr3_nt: TGTGCCAGCAGCTTAGGTGCGGACTTTTCCTACGAGCAGTACTTC
cdr3_aa: CASSLGADFSYEQYF

clone_size: many
v_call: TRBV5-1
d_call: TRBD1
j_call: TRBJ2-7
cdr3_nt: TGCGCCAGCAGCGTGACAGGGGAGTACGAGCAGTACTTC
cdr3_aa: CASSVTGEYEQYF

clone_size: many
v_call: TRBV3-1
d_call: -
j_call: TRBJ2-7
cdr3_nt: TGTGCCAGCAGCCAAGCAGCCTACGAGCAGTACTTC
cdr3_aa: CASSQAAYEQYF

clone_size: many
v_call: TRBV4-3
d_call: TRBD2
j_call: TRBJ2-1
cdr3_nt: TGCGCCAGCAGCCAACATGTGCCGGGACTAGCGGGTCAAGCCCAATACAATGAGCAGTTCTTC
cdr3_aa: CASSQHVPGLAGQAQYNEQFF

clone_size: many
v_call: TRBV19
d_call: TRBD1
j_call: TRBJ2-4
cdr3_nt: TGTGCCAGTAGTATCGGGACAGGGTCGGCCATTCAGTACTTC
cdr3_aa: CASSIGTGSAIQYF

clone_size: -
v_call: TRBV5-4
d_call: TRBD2
j_call: TRBJ2-7
cdr3_nt: TGTGCCAGCAGCTTAGGGACTAGCGGATTAATTGGCGAGCAGTACTTC
cdr3_aa: CASSLGTSGLIGEQYF

clone_size: medium-sized
v_call: TRBV7-2
d_call: -
j_call: TRBJ1-2
cdr3_nt: TGTGCCAGCAGCTACACCCCGCCTGGAGGGGATGGCTACACCTTC
cdr3_aa: CASSYTPPGGDGYTF

clone_size: -
v_call: TRBV14
d_call: -
j_call: TRBJ2-2
cdr3_nt: -
cdr3_aa: CASSRAAANTGELFFF

clone_size: -
v_call: TRBV18
d_call: -
j_call: TRBJ1-5
cdr3_nt: TGTGCCAGCTCACCGCAGGGGAATCAGCCCCAGCATTTT
cdr3_aa: CASSPQGNQPQHF

clone_size: many
v_call: TRBV5-1
d_call: -
j_call: TRBJ2-3
cdr3_nt: TGCGCCAGCAGCCTAGGGACTTCAGATACGCAGTATTTT
cdr3_aa: CASSLGTSDTQYF

clone_size: many
v_call: TRBV19
d_call: TRBD2
j_call: TRBJ2-1
cdr3_nt: TGTGCCACTAGTATGAGGCTAGCGGGAGGGCCCTCCTACAATGAGCAGTTCTTC
cdr3_aa: CATSMRLAGGPSYNEQFF

clone_size: many
v_call: TRBV11-2
d_call: TRBD2
j_call: TRBJ2-5
cdr3_nt: TGTGCCAGCAGCTCCCAGCGACTAGCGGCCCAAGAGACCCAGTACTTC
cdr3_aa: CASSSQRLAAQETQYF

clone_size: many
v_call: TRBV19
d_call: TRBD1
j_call: TRBJ2-2
cdr3_nt: TGTGCCAGTAACCCGGGACAGGGAGGGAACACCGGGGAGCTGTTTTTT
cdr3_aa: CASNPGQGGNTGELFF

clone_size: many
v_call: TRBV20-1
d_call: TRBD1
j_call: TRBJ2-5
cdr3_nt: TGCAGTGCTCCTACAGGGGGCGGAATCGGGAAAGAGACCCAGTACTTC
cdr3_aa: CSAPTGGGIGKETQYF

clone_size: -
v_call: TRBV28
d_call: -
j_call: TRBJ1-2
cdr3_nt: TGTGCCACACCATGGGACCTACCAGGGGAGGGCTACACCTTC
cdr3_aa: CATPWDLPGEGYTF

clone_size: few
v_call: TRBV4-1
d_call: -
j_call: TRBJ2-3
cdr3_nt: TGCGCCAGCAGCCGAGCCGCAGAGCAGTATTTT
cdr3_aa: CASSRAAEQYF

clone_size: -
v_call: TRBV29-1
d_call: TRBD1
j_call: TRBJ1-2
cdr3_nt: TGCAGCGTTGGACAGGGCCACTATGGCTACACCTTC
cdr3_aa: CSVGQGHYGYTF

clone_size: -
v_call: TRBV6-6
d_call: -
j_call: TRBJ2-1
cdr3_nt: TGTGCCAGCAGCCCGCGGAGCTCCTACAATGAGCAGTTCTTC
cdr3_aa: CASSPRSSYNEQFF

clone_size: many
v_call: TRBV2
d_call: -
j_call: TRBJ1-1
cdr3_nt: TGTGCCAGCAGTGAAGCACCCCGGGGGAACACTGAAGCTTTCTTT
cdr3_aa: CASSEAPRGNTEAFF

clone_size: many
v_call: TRBV29-1
d_call: TRBD2
j_call: TRBJ2-2
cdr3_nt: TGCAGCGTTACTAGCGGGATGGACACCGGGGAGCTGTTTTTT
cdr3_aa: CSVTSGMDTGELFF

clone_size: many
v_call: TRBV20-1
d_call: TRBD2
j_call: TRBJ2-7
cdr3_nt: TGCAGTGCTTCTCCGGGGGGAGCCTCCTACGAGCAGTACTTC
cdr3_aa: CSASPGGASYEQYF

clone_size: many
v_call: TRBV5-1
d_call: -
j_call: TRBJ2-6
cdr3_nt: TGCGCCAGCAGCATTGGTGGGGCAGGGGCCAACGTCCTGACTTTC
cdr3_aa: CASSIGGAGANVLTF

clone_size: many
v_call: TRBV20-1
d_call: -
j_call: TRBJ2-4
cdr3_nt: TGCAGTGCTAACCCGGGGGAAGGACTAGCCAAAAACATTCAGTACTTC
cdr3_aa: CSANPGEGLAKNIQYF

clone_size: many
v_call: TRBV11-2
d_call: TRBD2
j_call: TRBJ2-3
cdr3_nt: TGTGCCAGCAGCCTGGGAGGGGCTGCAGATACGCAGTATTTT
cdr3_aa: CASSLGGAADTQYF

clone_size: many
v_call: TRBV5-4
d_call: -
j_call: TRBJ2-2
cdr3_nt: TGTGCCAGCAGCTTCGGACAGACGAACACCGGGGAGCTGTTTTTT
cdr3_aa: CASSFGQTNTGELFF

clone_size: many
v_call: TRBV20-1
d_call: TRBD2
j_call: TRBJ2-7
cdr3_nt: TGCAGACCTAGCGGGCTCTACGAGCAGTACTTC
cdr3_aa: CRPSGLYEQYF

clone_size: many
v_call: TRBV7-2
d_call: -
j_call: TRBJ2-3
cdr3_nt: TGTGCCAGCAGCTTACTCCGCGGCACAGATACGCAGTATTTT
cdr3_aa: CASSLLRGTDTQYF

clone_size: many
v_call: TRBV28
d_call: TRBD1
j_call: TRBJ2-7
cdr3_nt: TGTGCCAGCAGTACCCGCACAGGGGTAGGCTCCTACGAGCAGTACTTC
cdr3_aa: CASSTRTGVGSYEQYF

clone_size: many
v_call: TRBV28
d_call: -
j_call: TRBJ2-7
cdr3_nt: TGTGCCAGCAGTTTTTTACAGCCAAACTACGAGCAGTACTTC
cdr3_aa: CASSFLQPNYEQYF

clone_size: many
v_call: TRBV7-2
d_call: TRBD1
j_call: TRBJ2-5
cdr3_nt: TGTGCCAGCAGCTTATGGGGACAGAAGTCAGCCCAGTACTTC
cdr3_aa: CASSLWGQKSAQYF

clone_size: many
v_call: TRBV5-4
d_call: -
j_call: TRBJ2-4
cdr3_nt: TGTGCCAGCAAGCAGCCGGACAGATTAGCCAAAAACATTCAGTACTTC
cdr3_aa: CASKQPDRLAKNIQYF

clone_size: many
v_call: TRBV12-5
d_call: TRBD1
j_call: TRBJ2-4
cdr3_nt: TGTGCTAGTGGAACGGGACAGGGGGACGCGGACATTCAGTACTTC
cdr3_aa: CASGTGQGDADIQYF

clone_size: many
v_call: TRBV5-1
d_call: -
j_call: TRBJ1-2
cdr3_nt: TGCGCCAGCAGCTATGGGGTCTGGGGGAACTATGGCTACACCTTC
cdr3_aa: CASSYGVWGNYGYTF

clone_size: few
v_call: TRBV28
d_call: -
j_call: TRBJ2-3
cdr3_nt: TGTGCCAGCAGTCCGGGGGATCGCACAGATACGCAGTATTTT
cdr3_aa: CASSPGDRTDTQYF

clone_size: many
v_call: TRBV18
d_call: -
j_call: TRBJ1-3
cdr3_nt: TGTGCCAGCTCACCCACAGGAAGCTCTGGAAACACCATATATTTT
cdr3_aa: CASSPTGSSGNTIYF

clone_size: many
v_call: TRBV6-2/TRBV6-3
d_call: -
j_call: TRBJ2-3
cdr3_nt: TGTGCCAGCAGTTACCCAGGGCGTGGAGTGTATAGCACAGATACGCAGTATTTT
cdr3_aa: CASSYPGRGVYSTDTQYF